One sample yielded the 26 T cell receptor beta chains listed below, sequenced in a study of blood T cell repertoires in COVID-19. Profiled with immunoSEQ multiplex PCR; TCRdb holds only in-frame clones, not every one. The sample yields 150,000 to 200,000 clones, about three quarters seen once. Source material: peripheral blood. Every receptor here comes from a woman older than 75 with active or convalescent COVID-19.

As DNA, the CDR3 is TGTGCCAGCAGCTTGCCTTTAGTTACTGAAGCTTTCTTT. Amino acids: CASSLPLVTEAFF. V and J are TRBV7-9 and TRBJ1-1; no clear D. V was trimmed by 3 bases and J by 5 bases, leaving 10 bases between them. The CDR3 sequence is 13 residues long. In germline, CDR1 is SEHNR, CDR2 FQNEAQ (reference sequence). Complete variable domain (other parts from reference TRBV7-9 and TRBJ1-1): DTGVSQNPRHKITKRGQNVTFRCDPISEHNRLYWYRQTLGQGPEFLTYFQNEAQLEKSRLLSDRFSAERPKGSFSTLEIQRTEQGDSAMYLCASSLPLVTEAFFGQGTRLTVV.

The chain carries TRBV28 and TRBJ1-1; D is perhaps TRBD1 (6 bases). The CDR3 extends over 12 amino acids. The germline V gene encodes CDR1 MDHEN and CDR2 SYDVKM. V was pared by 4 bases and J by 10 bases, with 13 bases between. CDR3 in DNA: TGTGCCAGCAGTTCGTCAGGGGTTTCAGCTTTCTTT. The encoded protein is CASSSSGVSAFF. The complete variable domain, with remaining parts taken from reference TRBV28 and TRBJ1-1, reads DVKVTQSSRYLVKRTGEKVFLECVQDMDHENMFWYRQDPGLGLRLIYFSYDVKMKEKGDIPEGYSVSREKKERFSLILESASTNQTSMYLCASSSSGVSAFFGQGTRLTVV.

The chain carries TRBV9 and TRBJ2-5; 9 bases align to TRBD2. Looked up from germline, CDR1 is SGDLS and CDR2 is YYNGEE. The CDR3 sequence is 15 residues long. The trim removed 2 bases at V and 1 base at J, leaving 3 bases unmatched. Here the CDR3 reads CASSVQRGVQETQYF. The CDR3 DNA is TGTGCCAGCAGCGTGCAGCGGGGGGTCCAAGAGACCCAGTACTTC. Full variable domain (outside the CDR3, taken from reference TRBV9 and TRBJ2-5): DSGVTQTPKHLITATGQRVTLRCSPRSGDLSVYWYQQSLDQGLQFLIQYYNGEERAKGNILERFSAQQFPDLHSELNLSSLELGDSALYFCASSVQRGVQETQYFGPGTRLLVL.

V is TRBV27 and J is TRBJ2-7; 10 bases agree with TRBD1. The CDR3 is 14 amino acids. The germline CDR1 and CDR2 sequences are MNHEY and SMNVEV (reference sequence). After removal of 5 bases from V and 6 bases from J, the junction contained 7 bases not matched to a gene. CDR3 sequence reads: CASSLQTGGSEQYF. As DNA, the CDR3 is TGTGCCAGCAGTCTACAGACAGGGGGCTCCGAGCAGTACTTC.

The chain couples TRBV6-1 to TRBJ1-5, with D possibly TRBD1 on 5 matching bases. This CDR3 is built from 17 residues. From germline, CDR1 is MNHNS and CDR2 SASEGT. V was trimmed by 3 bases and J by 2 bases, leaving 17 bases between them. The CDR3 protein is CASSEGTQGRGNQPQHF. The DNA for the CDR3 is TGTGCCAGCAGTGAGGGAACCCAGGGAAGGGGCAATCAGCCCCAGCATTTT.

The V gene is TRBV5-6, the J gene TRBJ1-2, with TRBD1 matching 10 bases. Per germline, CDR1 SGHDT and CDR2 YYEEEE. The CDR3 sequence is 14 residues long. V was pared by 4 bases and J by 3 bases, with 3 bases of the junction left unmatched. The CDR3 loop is CASSLGQGDYGYTF. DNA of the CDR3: TGTGCCAGCAGCCTAGGACAGGGGGACTATGGCTACACCTTC.

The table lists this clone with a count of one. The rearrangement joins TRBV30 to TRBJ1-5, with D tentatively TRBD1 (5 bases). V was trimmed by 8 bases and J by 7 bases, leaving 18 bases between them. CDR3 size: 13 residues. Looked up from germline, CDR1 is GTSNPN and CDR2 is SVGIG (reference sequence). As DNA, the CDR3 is TGTGCCCAGACGCAGGGTCCTGGGCAGCCCCAGCATTTT. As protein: CAQTQGPGQPQHF.

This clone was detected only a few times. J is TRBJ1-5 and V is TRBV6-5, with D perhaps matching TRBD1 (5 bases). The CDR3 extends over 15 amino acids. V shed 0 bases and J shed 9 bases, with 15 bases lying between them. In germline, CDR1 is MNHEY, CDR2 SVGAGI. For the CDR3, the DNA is TGTGCCAGCAGTTACTCGAGCCTGGGGGGTGGGCCCCAGCATTTT. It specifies CASSYSSLGGGPQHF.

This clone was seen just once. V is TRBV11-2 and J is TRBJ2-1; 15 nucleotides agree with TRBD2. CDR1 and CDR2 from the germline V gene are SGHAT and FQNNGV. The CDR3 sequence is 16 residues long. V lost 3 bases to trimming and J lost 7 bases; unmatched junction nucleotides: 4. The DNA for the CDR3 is TGTGCCAGCAGCTTGGGACTAGCGGGGGGAGTTAATGAGCAGTTCTTC. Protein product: CASSLGLAGGVNEQFF.

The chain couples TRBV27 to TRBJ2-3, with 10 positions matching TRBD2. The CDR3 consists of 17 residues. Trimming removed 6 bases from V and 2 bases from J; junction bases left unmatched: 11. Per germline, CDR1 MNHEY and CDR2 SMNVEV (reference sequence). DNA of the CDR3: TGTGCCAGCAGCCCTAGCGGGGGATATTACTTCACAGATACGCAGTATTTT. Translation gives CASSPSGGYYFTDTQYF.

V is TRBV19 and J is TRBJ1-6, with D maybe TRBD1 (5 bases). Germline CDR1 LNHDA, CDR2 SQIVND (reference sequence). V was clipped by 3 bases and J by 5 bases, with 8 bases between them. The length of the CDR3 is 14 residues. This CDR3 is CASSMGEDNSPLHF. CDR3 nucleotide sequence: TGTGCCAGTAGTATGGGGGAGGATAATTCACCCCTCCACTTT. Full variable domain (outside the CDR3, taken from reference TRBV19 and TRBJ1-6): DGGITQSPKYLFRKEGQNVTLSCEQNLNHDAMYWYRQDPGQGLRLIYYSQIVNDFQKGDIAEGYSVSREKKESFPLTVTSAQKNPTAFYLCASSMGEDNSPLHFGNGTRLTVT.

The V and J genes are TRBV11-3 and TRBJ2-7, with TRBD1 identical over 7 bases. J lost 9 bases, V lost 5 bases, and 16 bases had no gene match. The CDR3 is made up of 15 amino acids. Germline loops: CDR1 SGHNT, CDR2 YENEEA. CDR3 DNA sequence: TGTGCCAGCAGCCAGACAGGGATTAGAACGGGCCGGCAGTACTTC. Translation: CASSQTGIRTGRQYF.

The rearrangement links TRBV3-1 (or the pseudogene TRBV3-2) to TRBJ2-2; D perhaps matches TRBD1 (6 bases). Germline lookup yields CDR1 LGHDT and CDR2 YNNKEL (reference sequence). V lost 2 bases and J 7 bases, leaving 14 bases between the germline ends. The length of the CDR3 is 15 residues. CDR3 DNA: TGTGCCAGCAGCCAAAACAGCAGGGGAAACGGGGAGCTGTTTTTT. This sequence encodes CASSQNSRGNGELFF.

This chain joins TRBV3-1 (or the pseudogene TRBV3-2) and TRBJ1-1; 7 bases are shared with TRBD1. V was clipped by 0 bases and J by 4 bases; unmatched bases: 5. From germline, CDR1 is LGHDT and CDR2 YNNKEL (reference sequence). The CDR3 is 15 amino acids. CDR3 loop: CASSQDPRGATEAFF. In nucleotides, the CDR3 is TGTGCCAGCAGCCAAGACCCCAGGGGGGCCACTGAAGCTTTCTTT.

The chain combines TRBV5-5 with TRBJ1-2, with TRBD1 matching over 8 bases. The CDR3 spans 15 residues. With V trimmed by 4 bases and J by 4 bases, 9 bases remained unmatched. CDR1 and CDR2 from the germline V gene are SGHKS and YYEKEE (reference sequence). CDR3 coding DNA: TGTGCCAGCAGCCTCTCCGGGACAGGCGTCTATGGCTACACCTTC. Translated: CASSLSGTGVYGYTF.

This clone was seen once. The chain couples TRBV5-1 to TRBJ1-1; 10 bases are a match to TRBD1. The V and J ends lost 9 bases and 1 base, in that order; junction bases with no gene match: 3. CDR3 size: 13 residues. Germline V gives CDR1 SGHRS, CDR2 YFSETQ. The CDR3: CATRQGANTEAFF. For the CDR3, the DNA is TGCGCCACACGACAGGGGGCGAACACTGAAGCTTTCTTT.

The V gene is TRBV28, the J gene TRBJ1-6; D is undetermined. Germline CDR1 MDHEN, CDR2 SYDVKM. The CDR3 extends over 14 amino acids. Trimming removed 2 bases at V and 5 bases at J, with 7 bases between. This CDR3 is CASSLVSDNSPLHF. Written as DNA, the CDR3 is TGTGCCAGCAGTTTAGTCTCGGATAATTCACCCCTCCACTTT.

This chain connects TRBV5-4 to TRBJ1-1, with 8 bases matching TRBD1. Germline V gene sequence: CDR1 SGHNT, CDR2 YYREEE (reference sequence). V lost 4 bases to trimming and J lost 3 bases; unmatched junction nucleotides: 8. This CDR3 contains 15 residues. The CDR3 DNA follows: TGTGCCAGCAGCACCATCGGGACAGGTCACACTGAAGCTTTCTTT. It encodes CASSTIGTGHTEAFF.

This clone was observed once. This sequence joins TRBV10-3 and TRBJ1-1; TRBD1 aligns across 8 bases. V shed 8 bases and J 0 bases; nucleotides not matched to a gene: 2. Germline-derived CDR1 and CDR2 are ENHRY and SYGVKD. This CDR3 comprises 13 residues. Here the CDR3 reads CAIGQGVNTEAFF. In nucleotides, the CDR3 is TGTGCCATCGGACAGGGAGTGAACACTGAAGCTTTCTTT.

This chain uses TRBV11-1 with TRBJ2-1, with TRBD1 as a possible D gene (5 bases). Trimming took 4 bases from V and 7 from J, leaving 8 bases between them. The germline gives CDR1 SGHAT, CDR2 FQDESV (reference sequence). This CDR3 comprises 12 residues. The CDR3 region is CASSSRENEQFF. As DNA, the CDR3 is TGTGCCAGCAGCTCCAGGGAAAATGAGCAGTTCTTC.

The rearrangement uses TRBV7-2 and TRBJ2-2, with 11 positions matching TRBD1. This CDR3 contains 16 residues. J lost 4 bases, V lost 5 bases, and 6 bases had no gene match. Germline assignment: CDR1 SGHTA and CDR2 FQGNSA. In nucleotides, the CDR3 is TGTGCCAGCAGCGCCTGGACAGGGGGCGGCACCGGGGAGCTGTTTTTT. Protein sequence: CASSAWTGGGTGELFF.

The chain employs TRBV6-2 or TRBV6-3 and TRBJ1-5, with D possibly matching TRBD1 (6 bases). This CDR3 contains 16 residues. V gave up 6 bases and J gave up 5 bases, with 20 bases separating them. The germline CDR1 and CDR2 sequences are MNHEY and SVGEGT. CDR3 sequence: CASSHARGAGDQPQHF. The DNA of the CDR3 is TGTGCCAGCAGCCACGCCCGGGGGGCAGGTGATCAGCCCCAGCATTTT.

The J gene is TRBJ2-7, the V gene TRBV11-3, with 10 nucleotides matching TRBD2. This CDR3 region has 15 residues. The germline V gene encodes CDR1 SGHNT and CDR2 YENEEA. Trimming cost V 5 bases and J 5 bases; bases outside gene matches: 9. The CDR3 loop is CASSPTSGGAHEQYF. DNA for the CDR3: TGTGCCAGCAGCCCAACGAGCGGGGGGGCCCACGAGCAGTACTTC.

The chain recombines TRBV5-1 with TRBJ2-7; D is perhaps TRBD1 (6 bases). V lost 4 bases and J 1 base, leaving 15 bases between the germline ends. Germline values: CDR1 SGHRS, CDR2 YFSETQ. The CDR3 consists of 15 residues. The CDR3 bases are TGCGCCAGCAGCCTAATTCTGACAGGATCCTACGAGCAGTACTTC. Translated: CASSLILTGSYEQYF.

For the CDR3, the DNA is TGTGCCAGCAGCTTGGGGCAGGGGGTCGGTGAGCAGTTCTTC. This encodes CASSLGQGVGEQFF. The V call is TRBV5-4, the J call TRBJ2-1; 7 bases line up with TRBD1. The CDR3 extends over 14 amino acids. Losses at the gene ends were 0 bases for V and 9 bases for J; bases not matched to a gene: 6. Germline CDR1 is SGHNT and CDR2 is YYREEE (reference sequence).

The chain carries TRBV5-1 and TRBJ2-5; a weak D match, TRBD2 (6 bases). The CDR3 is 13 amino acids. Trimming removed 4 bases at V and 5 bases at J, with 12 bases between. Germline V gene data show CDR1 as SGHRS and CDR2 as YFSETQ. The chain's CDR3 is CASSPTSTETQYF. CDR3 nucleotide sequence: TGCGCCAGCAGCCCTACTAGCACCGAGACCCAGTACTTC.